This T cell receptor (beta chain) was captured by sequencing in a study of T cell responses to AZD1222 COVID-19 vaccine. Findings of the study overall: Donors skewed white British and female; clonal diversity was possibly underestimated. Among AZD1222 vaccinees, only six were seropositive at baseline.

With respect to this clone: The target antigen is unknown.

The data were produced by immunoSEQ multiplex PCR, yet TCRdb's version contains in-frame clones alone and is incomplete. The sample carries tens of thousands of clones, under 95% recorded once. The germline V gene encodes CDR1 MNHEY and CDR2 SVGEGT. This CDR3 spans 15 amino acids. Trimming stripped 5 bases from V and 1 base from J, with 15 bases between. The sequence was collected from an adult in good health. The material was peripheral blood, obtained on day 0 of AZD1222 vaccination. V usage is TRBV6-2 or TRBV6-3 and J usage is TRBJ2-7; D might be TRBD1 or TRBD2, each matching 5 bases. CDR3 loop: CASSPAGTASYEQYF. The CDR3 bases are TGTGCCAGCAGTCCCGCCGGGACGGCGTCCTACGAGCAGTACTTC.